Below are 20 T cell receptor beta chains sequenced from a single sample in a study of blood T cell repertoires in COVID-19. Repertoires were generated with immunoSEQ multiplex PCR, while TCRdb's copy carries only in-frame clones and drops some. The sample contains roughly 190,000 clones, roughly 80% of which appear only once. Sample: peripheral blood. The receptors were gathered from a woman between 40 and 55 years old with acute or convalescent COVID-19.

The chain joins TRBV5-1 to TRBJ2-7; D may be TRBD2 (6 bases). Germline lookup yields CDR1 SGHRS and CDR2 YFSETQ. This CDR3 is built from 14 residues. V lost 4 bases and J 9 bases, leaving 20 bases between the germline ends. This CDR3 reads CASSPGGSPSRQYF. Written as DNA, the CDR3 is TGCGCCAGCAGCCCCGGGGGTTCCCCTTCTCGGCAGTACTTC.

The sample holds one count of this clone. The CDR3 sequence is CASSLGGMGGAFF. The CDR3 coding sequence is TGTGCCAGCAGCTTAGGGGGGATGGGGGGAGCTTTCTTT. The rearrangement links TRBV7-8 to TRBJ1-1, with D tentatively TRBD1 (5 bases). The ends were cut back, 1 base at V and 10 bases at J, with 13 bases in the middle. The CDR3 is 13 residues long. Germline V gives CDR1 SGHVS, CDR2 FQNEAQ.

This clone was seen a single time. This chain uses TRBV3-1 (or the pseudogene TRBV3-2) with TRBJ2-2, with D perhaps matching TRBD1 (6 bases). V shed 2 bases and J shed 8 bases, with 9 bases lying between them. The length of the CDR3 is 13 residues. In germline, CDR1 is LGHDT, CDR2 YNNKEL (reference sequence). This CDR3 is CASSQWGLGELFF. CDR3 coding DNA: TGTGCCAGCAGCCAATGGGGGCTAGGGGAGCTGTTTTTT.

The gene calls are TRBV11-2 and TRBJ1-3; D uncertain. The CDR3 loop spans 14 amino acids. Trimming removed 1 base from V and 2 bases from J, with 6 bases in between. The V gene's germline CDR1 is SGHAT and CDR2 FQNNGV. The CDR3 sequence is CASSLAGTGNTIYF. CDR3 coding DNA: TGTGCCAGCAGCTTAGCGGGGACTGGAAACACCATATATTTT. Using reference TRBV11-2 and TRBJ1-3 for the parts outside the CDR3, the full variable domain is EAGVAQSPRYKIIEKRQSVAFWCNPISGHATLYWYQQILGQGPKLLIQFQNNGVVDDSQLPKDRFSAERLKGVDSTLKIQPAKLEDSAVYLCASSLAGTGNTIYFGEGSWLTVV.

This clone appeared once. The rearrangement uses TRBV5-4 and TRBJ2-7, with 7 positions matching TRBD1. Germline loops: CDR1 SGHNT, CDR2 YYREEE (reference sequence). V trimming: 3 bases; J trimming: 3 bases; junction bases outside the gene matches: 6. The CDR3 runs to 14 residues. The CDR3 region is CASSSLDRIYEQYF. The CDR3 coding sequence is TGTGCCAGCAGCTCACTGGACAGGATCTACGAGCAGTACTTC.

This rearrangement joins TRBV19 to TRBJ2-7, with 9 bases matching TRBD2. V shed 6 bases, J shed 2 bases, and the junction held 14 bases outside the gene matches. The CDR3 has 17 residues. The germline CDR1 and CDR2 sequences are LNHDA and SQIVND (reference sequence). The CDR3 reads CASSQRGSRTSAYEQYF. In DNA form, the CDR3 reads TGTGCCAGTAGCCAGCGGGGGAGCAGGACTAGCGCCTACGAGCAGTACTTC.

This clone was seen more than once but under ten times. The rearrangement joins TRBV4-2 to TRBJ2-7, with D possibly TRBD1 on 6 matching bases. Trimming removed 5 bases at V and 5 bases at J, with 16 bases between. This CDR3 comprises 14 residues. Germline CDR1 and CDR2: LGHNA and YNFKEQ. The CDR3: CASSKTGWSDEQYF. The CDR3 nucleotides are TGTGCCAGCAGCAAAACAGGGTGGAGCGACGAGCAGTACTTC.

The chain carries TRBV5-6 and TRBJ1-2; maybe TRBD1 (5 bases). V was shortened by 7 bases and J by 1 base, with 17 bases between the two germline ends. The CDR3 spans 15 residues. CDR1 is SGHDT and CDR2 is YYEEEE in the germline V gene. CDR3 in DNA: TGTGCCAGCCGCATTACCTCGGGGGTTAACTATGGCTACACCTTC. Amino acids: CASRITSGVNYGYTF. Complete variable domain (other parts from reference TRBV5-6 and TRBJ1-2): DAGVTQSPTHLIKTRGQQVTLRCSPKSGHDTVSWYQQALGQGPQFIFQYYEEEERQRGNFPDRFSGHQFPNYSSELNVNALLLGDSALYLCASRITSGVNYGYTFGSGTRLTVV.

The rearrangement links TRBV5-5 to TRBJ2-7; no definite D call. The V end lost 4 bases, the J end lost 4 bases, and 9 bases lay between the germline ends. The CDR3 extends over 12 amino acids. CDR1 is SGHKS, CDR2 YYEKEE, per germline (reference sequence). The CDR3 DNA follows: TGTGCCAGCAGCATGACACAGTACGAGCAGTACTTC. It encodes CASSMTQYEQYF. The whole variable domain, filled in from reference TRBV5-5 and TRBJ2-7, reads DAGVTQSPTHLIKTRGQQVTLRCSPISGHKSVSWYQQVLGQGPQFIFQYYEKEERGRGNFPDRFSARQFPNYSSELNVNALLLGDSALYLCASSMTQYEQYFGPGTRLTVT.

CDR3 protein: CAWSVRAGGHEKLFF. The CDR3 nucleotides read TGTGCCTGGAGTGTACGTGCAGGGGGCCATGAAAAACTGTTTTTT. This sequence joins TRBV30 and TRBJ1-4, with 8 bases fitting TRBD1. Unmatched junction bases numbered 6, after V lost 0 bases and J lost 6 bases. The germline V gene has CDR1 GTSNPN and CDR2 SVGIG (reference sequence). The CDR3 is made up of 15 amino acids.

The rearrangement uses TRBV9 and TRBJ2-1; 16 nucleotides line up with TRBD2. The CDR3 loop spans 20 amino acids. Losses at the gene ends were 3 bases for V and 5 bases for J; bases not matched to a gene: 14. Germline V gene data show CDR1 as SGDLS and CDR2 as YYNGEE. CDR3 sequence (DNA): TGTGCCAGCAGCGAGGGACTAGCGGGAGGGTTCAGGATCTTACACAATGAGCAGTTCTTC. Protein sequence: CASSEGLAGGFRILHNEQFF.

V and J are TRBV14 and TRBJ2-2; 7 positions match TRBD2. The germline V gene has CDR1 SGHDN and CDR2 FVKESK. CDR3 length equals 19 residues. V dropped 1 base and J dropped 4; count of bases not matched to a gene: 15. The CDR3 region is CASSQVQFSSGRVTGELFF. CDR3 bases: TGTGCCAGCAGCCAAGTACAGTTTTCTAGCGGACGTGTCACCGGGGAGCTGTTTTTT.

The chain joins TRBV7-3 to TRBJ1-6; 7 nucleotides line up with TRBD1. Germline V gene data show CDR1 as SGHTA and CDR2 as FQGTGA. The CDR3 runs to 14 residues. V trimming: 5 bases; J trimming: 7 bases; junction bases outside the gene matches: 5. The CDR3 region is CASSPGGRNSPLHF. In DNA form, the CDR3 reads TGTGCCAGCAGCCCAGGGGGGAGGAATTCACCCCTCCACTTT.

The chain combines TRBV5-1 with TRBJ2-2, with 9 bases lining up with TRBD2. Trimming took 2 bases from V and 7 from J; bases not matched to a gene: 6. CDR1 is SGHRS and CDR2 is YFSETQ in the germline V gene. The CDR3 is 15 residues long. CDR3 coding DNA: TGCGCCAGCAGCTTAGCTAGCGGGACCCTCGGGGAGCTGTTTTTT. This codes for CASSLASGTLGELFF.

This clone turned up a few times. CDR3 DNA: TGTGCCAGCAGCGGGGGGGTAAGGCAGCCCCAGCATTTT. It specifies CASSGGVRQPQHF. V is TRBV27 and J is TRBJ1-5; the D gene is possibly TRBD1 (5 bases). Germline CDR1 reads MNHEY; CDR2 reads SMNVEV (reference sequence). This CDR3 region has 13 residues. Trimming cost V 6 bases and J 7 bases, with 13 bases left between them.

The chain carries TRBV27 and TRBJ2-1; 9 positions match TRBD1. CDR3 size: 14 residues. Germline loops: CDR1 MNHEY, CDR2 SMNVEV (reference sequence). V lost 0 bases and J lost 8; bases outside the gene matches: 2. The CDR3 sequence is CASSLSTGGYEQFF. CDR3 nucleotide sequence: TGTGCCAGCAGTTTATCAACAGGGGGCTATGAGCAGTTCTTC.

The rearrangement uses TRBV19 and TRBJ2-1; a possible D gene is TRBD2 (6 bases). CDR1 is LNHDA and CDR2 is SQIVND in the germline V gene (reference sequence). Trimming cost V 5 bases and J 5 bases, with 22 bases left between them. There are 17 residues in the CDR3. CDR3 nucleotides: TGTGCCAGTAGTTTGATCTTGGGGGACTCGCGGAACAATGAGCAGTTCTTC. It yields the protein CASSLILGDSRNNEQFF.

The chain recombines TRBV12-5 with TRBJ2-5, with TRBD2 matching over 10 bases. V dropped 6 bases and J dropped 3; count of bases not matched to a gene: 10. Germline V gene lookup returns CDR1 LGHNT and CDR2 FRNRAP. The CDR3 extends over 16 amino acids. The CDR3 loop is CASGSGAGGAEETQYF. CDR3 DNA: TGTGCTAGTGGCTCAGGAGCGGGGGGGGCGGAAGAGACCCAGTACTTC.

The chain links TRBV2 to TRBJ1-1; TRBD1 agrees at 7 bases. This CDR3 is built from 14 residues. V was clipped by 7 bases and J by 4 bases; unmatched bases: 9. In germline, CDR1 is SNHLY, CDR2 FYNNEI. The CDR3: CASIGGRIVTEAFF. The CDR3 coding sequence is TGTGCCAGCATAGGGGGCAGAATCGTCACTGAAGCTTTCTTT.

This clone was picked up one time. This chain links TRBV18 with TRBJ1-5, with D maybe TRBD1 (5 bases). From germline, CDR1 is KGHSH and CDR2 LQKENI. The V gene lost 9 bases and the J gene lost 0 bases, with 9 bases spanning the gap. The CDR3 covers 13 residues. The CDR3 DNA reads as TGTGCCAGTACCAGGGATAGCAATCAGCCCCAGCATTTT. Encoded protein: CASTRDSNQPQHF.